Listed here are 27 T cell receptor beta chains from one sample, sequenced in a study of blood T cell repertoires in COVID-19. The protocol was immunoSEQ multiplex PCR, while the TCRdb copy is restricted to in-frame clones and leaves out a portion. The sample includes roughly 260,000 clones, 85% to 90% of them seen just once. The source material was peripheral blood. All receptors derive from a woman in her thirties with COVID-19, enrolled during active disease.

About this clone itself: Other DNA variants within this sample encode the same CDR3. The chain carries TRBV6-5 and TRBJ2-5; 8 bases agree with TRBD2. Germline lookup yields CDR1 MNHEY and CDR2 SVGAGI. This CDR3 has 14 amino acids. J lost 1 base, V lost 4 bases, and 2 bases had no gene match. The CDR3 loop reads CASSSSGPQETQYF. CDR3 sequence (DNA): TGTGCCAGCAGTTCTAGCGGGCCCCAAGAGACCCAGTACTTC.

This clone was seen only once. The chain recombines TRBV19 with TRBJ1-2; 8 nucleotides line up with TRBD1. J lost 8 bases, V lost 0 bases, and 2 bases had no gene match. Germline-derived CDR1 and CDR2 are LNHDA and SQIVND (reference sequence). The CDR3 extends over 13 amino acids. CDR3 in DNA: TGTGCCAGTAGTATAGATCAGGGGGCGGGCTACACCTTC. It encodes CASSIDQGAGYTF. The full variable domain, its missing parts supplied by reference TRBV19 and TRBJ1-2, is DGGITQSPKYLFRKEGQNVTLSCEQNLNHDAMYWYRQDPGQGLRLIYYSQIVNDFQKGDIAEGYSVSREKKESFPLTVTSAQKNPTAFYLCASSIDQGAGYTFGSGTRLTVV.

The V and J genes are TRBV24-1 and TRBJ2-2, with D possibly matching TRBD2 (6 bases). V was shortened by 5 bases and J by 0 bases, with 9 bases between the two germline ends. The CDR3 is 15 residues long. The germline V gene encodes CDR1 KGHDR and CDR2 SFDVKD. CDR3 in amino acids: CATSASVTNTGELFF. CDR3 DNA sequence: TGTGCCACCAGTGCTAGCGTAACGAACACCGGGGAGCTGTTTTTT.

The gene calls are TRBV7-3 and TRBJ2-7; TRBD1 matches at 8 bases. Looked up from germline, CDR1 is SGHTA and CDR2 is FQGTGA. The V and J ends lost 1 base and 2 bases, in that order; junction bases with no gene match: 4. The CDR3 sequence is 15 residues long. CDR3 region: CASSLNPDRAYEQYF. The DNA of the CDR3 is TGTGCCAGCAGCTTAAATCCGGACAGGGCCTACGAGCAGTACTTC.

The chain uses TRBV2 and TRBJ1-5; D ambiguous. Per the germline V gene, CDR1 is SNHLY and CDR2 is FYNNEI. Trimming pared 7 bases from V and 4 bases from J, leaving 8 bases between. This CDR3 comprises 12 residues. CDR3 nucleotide sequence: TGTGCCAGCAAGGGCGGGAATCAGCCCCAGCATTTT. Its protein product is CASKGGNQPQHF.

This clone has a handful of counts. The CDR3 sequence: CASSFPGPPSGGNTIYF. In nucleotides, the CDR3 is TGTGCCAGCAGCTTTCCGGGCCCCCCTTCGGGAGGAAACACCATATATTTT. The chain uses TRBV5-4 and TRBJ1-3; D unresolved. The CDR3 extends over 17 amino acids. V gave up 2 bases and J gave up 4 bases, with 19 bases separating them. CDR1 is SGHNT, CDR2 YYREEE, per germline (reference sequence).

V is TRBV5-6 and J is TRBJ2-7, with TRBD1 as a possible D gene (6 bases). Trimming removed 1 base at V and 3 bases at J, with 14 bases between. Germline assignment: CDR1 SGHDT and CDR2 YYEEEE. The CDR3 runs 15 residues. This chain's CDR3 is CASSLPGETYYEQYF. For the CDR3, the DNA is TGTGCCAGCAGCTTGCCAGGGGAGACCTACTACGAGCAGTACTTC.

The chain carries TRBV27 and TRBJ1-2, with 12 bases lining up with TRBD1. Germline-derived CDR1 and CDR2 are MNHEY and SMNVEV (reference sequence). This CDR3 has 16 amino acids. Losses at the gene ends were 10 bases for V and 7 bases for J; bases not matched to a gene: 16. The CDR3 nucleotides read TGTGCCACCGGAAGGGACAGGGGGCTCCAGCGCGCTGGCTACACCTTC. Residues: CATGRDRGLQRAGYTF.

The chain combines TRBV29-1 with TRBJ1-2, with 8 bases identical to TRBD1. The ends lost 7 bases at V and 7 bases at J; junction bases unmatched: 11. The CDR3 contains 13 residues. Per germline, CDR1 SQVTM and CDR2 ANQGSEA. Here the CDR3 reads CSAVRDRPGGYTF. DNA for the CDR3: TGCAGCGCCGTCCGGGACAGGCCTGGTGGCTACACCTTC.

This clone has only a few counts. V gene TRBV7-2 combines with J gene TRBJ2-7; 9 positions match TRBD2. The CDR3 is made up of 16 amino acids. Germline CDR1 is SGHTA and CDR2 is FQGNSA. Trimming removed 2 bases from V and 4 bases from J; junction bases left unmatched: 9. The CDR3 reads CASSLRASGRWYEQYF. In nucleotides, the CDR3 is TGTGCCAGCAGCTTAAGAGCGAGCGGGAGGTGGTACGAGCAGTACTTC.

V gene TRBV24-1 combines with J gene TRBJ2-1, with 8 bases lining up with TRBD1. Losses at the gene ends were 2 bases for V and 8 bases for J; bases not matched to a gene: 7. The CDR3 is made up of 15 amino acids. CDR1 and CDR2 (germline): KGHDR, SFDVKD. In DNA, the CDR3 is TGTGCCACCAGTGATTCCTCCAGGGGGCTGGATGAGCAGTTCTTC. Residues: CATSDSSRGLDEQFF.

J is TRBJ2-7 and V is TRBV10-3; 8 positions agree with TRBD1. The J segment lost 3 bases and the V segment lost 8 bases, leaving 6 bases of the junction unmatched. Germline assignment: CDR1 ENHRY and CDR2 SYGVKD. CDR3 size: 13 residues. CDR3 bases: TGTGCCATCGGAGGCAGGGGGCGCTACGAGCAGTACTTC. Amino acid sequence: CAIGGRGRYEQYF.

This clone was counted a single time. The rearrangement joins TRBV18 to TRBJ2-7, with D unclear. Between the trimmed V and J ends, which lost 4 bases and 7 bases, there was a span of 20 bases. Germline values: CDR1 KGHSH, CDR2 LQKENI. There are 15 residues in the CDR3. This CDR3 is CASSQTNTALWEQYF. CDR3 coding DNA: TGTGCCAGCTCACAAACGAACACAGCCCTCTGGGAGCAGTACTTC.

The V and J genes are TRBV28 and TRBJ2-7; 7 nucleotides match TRBD1. Per the germline V gene, CDR1 is MDHEN and CDR2 is SYDVKM. V dropped 7 bases and J dropped 2; count of bases not matched to a gene: 8. This CDR3 contains 14 residues. The CDR3 nucleotides are TGTGCCAGCACCCCGGGACAGAGAACCTACGAGCAGTACTTC. Encoded protein: CASTPGQRTYEQYF.

The V call is TRBV7-9, the J call TRBJ2-3; 11 nucleotides align to TRBD2. The CDR3 is 17 residues long. V was pared by 3 bases and J by 2 bases, with 7 bases of the junction left unmatched. CDR1 is SEHNR and CDR2 is FQNEAQ in the germline V gene (reference sequence). The CDR3 bases are TGTGCCAGCAGCTTGAGAGGGACTAGCGGACTCACAGATACGCAGTATTTT. Translation gives CASSLRGTSGLTDTQYF.

The sample holds a few counts of this clone. The chain links TRBV2 to TRBJ2-5; no firm D call. V lost 6 bases and J 1 base, leaving 3 bases between the germline ends. The CDR3 covers 11 residues. Germline CDR1 reads SNHLY; CDR2 reads FYNNEI. The CDR3 reads CASRAQETQYF. CDR3 DNA sequence: TGTGCCAGCAGGGCCCAAGAGACCCAGTACTTC.

This clone has a single count. The chain is built from TRBV30 and TRBJ1-5; D remains unclear. V lost 0 bases and J 0 bases, leaving 9 bases between the germline ends. The CDR3 totals 15 residues. The germline CDR1 and CDR2 sequences are GTSNPN and SVGIG (reference sequence). The DNA of the CDR3 is TGTGCCTGGAGTGTACTGAAATATAGCAATCAGCCCCAGCATTTT. Its protein product is CAWSVLKYSNQPQHF.

The J gene is TRBJ2-7, the V gene TRBV2; D uncertain. The V end lost 8 bases, the J end lost 0 bases, and 11 bases lay between the germline ends. CDR1 is SNHLY and CDR2 is FYNNEI in the germline V gene. The CDR3 spans 13 residues. The CDR3 nucleotides read TGTGCCAGCTGTTCCGCAGTCTCCTACGAGCAGTACTTC. Amino acids: CASCSAVSYEQYF. Full variable domain (rest looked up from reference TRBV2 and TRBJ2-7): EPEVTQTPSHQVTQMGQEVILRCVPISNHLYFYWYRQILGQKVEFLVSFYNNEISEKSEIFDDQFSVERPDGSNFTLKIRSTKLEDSAMYFCASCSAVSYEQYFGPGTRLTVT.

J is TRBJ2-2 and V is TRBV21-1; whether TRBD2, the table's D call, matches the DNA was not checked. TRBV21-1 is a known pseudogene. This CDR3 spans 13 amino acids. CDR3 sequence: CATPNRRSGELFF. The CDR3 coding sequence is TGTGCCACCCCAAATAGGAGATCCGGGGAGCTGTTTTTT.

The V and J genes are TRBV6-6 and TRBJ2-7; TRBD1 is a possible D gene (6 bases). The CDR3 spans 15 residues. Germline CDR1 reads MNHNY; CDR2 reads SVGAGI (reference sequence). V was cut by 2 bases and J by 0 bases, with 11 bases left in between. The CDR3 is CASSYTGTYSYEQYF. The CDR3 nucleotides are TGTGCCAGCAGTTACACCGGGACATACTCCTACGAGCAGTACTTC.

The gene calls are TRBV7-3 and TRBJ1-4, with no clear D. This CDR3 has 15 amino acids. Trimming pared 1 base from V and 3 bases from J, leaving 9 bases between. CDR1 SGHTA and CDR2 FQGTGA come from the germline V gene. Here the CDR3 reads CASSLIVGPNEKLFF. CDR3 nucleotides: TGTGCCAGCAGCTTAATAGTGGGCCCTAATGAAAAACTGTTTTTT.

The chain carries TRBV24-1 and TRBJ2-6, with D possibly matching TRBD2 (6 bases). V was trimmed by 6 bases and J by 0 bases, leaving 14 bases between them. CDR1 is KGHDR, CDR2 SFDVKD, per germline. The CDR3 has 17 residues. CDR3 amino acids: CATSRESPFSGANVLTF. DNA for the CDR3: TGTGCCACCAGTCGGGAGTCCCCGTTCTCTGGGGCCAACGTCCTGACTTTC.

This clone was observed once. The CDR3 DNA reads TGTGCCAGCTCCTCCGGGGACACCTACAATGAGCAGTTCTTC. Translation gives CASSSGDTYNEQFF. This chain joins TRBV6-5 and TRBJ2-1; maybe TRBD1 (6 bases). Looked up from germline, CDR1 is MNHEY and CDR2 is SVGAGI. This CDR3 is built from 14 residues. V was trimmed by 8 bases and J by 2 bases, leaving 13 bases between them.

CDR3 sequence (DNA): TGTGCCACCAGCGGGGGCTACTATGGCTACACCTTC. Its protein is CATSGGYYGYTF. The genes are TRBV15 and TRBJ1-2; tentatively, D is TRBD1 (6 bases). This CDR3 region has 12 residues. In germline, CDR1 is LNHNV, CDR2 YYDKDF (reference sequence). V lost 5 bases, J lost 3 bases, and 7 bases lay in between.

A single count supports this clone. The chain recombines TRBV4-1 with TRBJ2-3; a possible D gene is TRBD1 (6 bases). Trimming pared 4 bases from V and 6 bases from J, leaving 8 bases between. Germline CDR1 reads MGHRA; CDR2 reads YSYEKL. The CDR3 extends over 12 amino acids. DNA of the CDR3: TGCGCCAGCAGCCCCAGGGGCGATACGCAGTATTTT. Protein: CASSPRGDTQYF.

The chain couples TRBV4-1 to TRBJ1-1; 11 bases are a match to TRBD1. V lost 3 bases and J lost 5; bases outside the gene matches: 11. This CDR3 contains 17 residues. Germline values: CDR1 MGHRA, CDR2 YSYEKL. In DNA, the CDR3 is TGCGCCAGCAGCCAGAGGCGGGACAGGGGGTGGTTGACTGAAGCTTTCTTT. This encodes CASSQRRDRGWLTEAFF.

This clone was detected a few times. The V and J genes are TRBV7-2 and TRBJ2-7, with 11 bases fitting TRBD1. This CDR3 contains 15 residues. With V trimmed by 3 bases and J by 3 bases, 4 bases remained unmatched. CDR1 and CDR2 from the germline V gene are SGHTA and FQGNSA. The CDR3 DNA reads as TGTGCCAGCAGCTTCGGACAGGGGGCTTTCTACGAGCAGTACTTC. Encoded protein: CASSFGQGAFYEQYF.